These T cell receptor beta chains were read from a single sample in a study of T cell responses to AZD1222 COVID-19 vaccine. Generated by immunoSEQ multiplex PCR, the TCRdb table keeps only in-frame clones and is missing some. The sample yields roughly 120,000 clones, around nine tenths seen once. The sample was peripheral blood, taken 28 days after the second AZD1222 dose. These receptors came from an adult who received the AZD1222 COVID-19 vaccine. CDR3s include the opening cysteine and the closing phenylalanine or tryptophan. Each record gives: J gene, D gene, clone size, V gene, CDR3 DNA, CDR3 protein. A D gene is named only where the DNA matches it firmly. Expanded clones get a size class; other rows say once, few or many, or leave the size out.

TRBJ1-1 | . | . | TRBV11-2 | TGTGCCAGCAGCTTACCAGGGCTCACTGAAGCTTTCTTT | CASSLPGLTEAFF
TRBJ1-2 | . | . | TRBV23-1 | TGCGCCAGCTATTACAGGAGCCTAAGGGAAGATAACTGCTATGGCTACACCTTC | CASYYRSLREDNCYGYTF
TRBJ2-3 | . | . | TRBV7-9 | TGTGCCAGCAGCTGGACTAGCACAGATACGCAGTATTTT | CASSWTSTDTQYF
TRBJ2-1 | TRBD2 | . | TRBV5-1 | TGCGCCAGCAGTCGCCGGGAGGCCAGCTCCTACAATGAGCAGTTCTTC | CASSRREASSYNEQFF
TRBJ2-3 | TRBD2 | . | TRBV19 | TGTGCCAGTAGACTAGCGGGAGTTGCCGGTACGCAGTATTTT | CASRLAGVAGTQYF
TRBJ2-7 | TRBD1 | . | TRBV10-1 | TGCGCCAGCAGCCAGAATCCCGGGACAGGGGTTTACGAGCAGTACTTC | CASSQNPGTGVYEQYF
TRBJ2-7 | . | . | TRBV27 | TGTGCCAGCAGCGATCCTTACGAGCAGTACTTC | CASSDPYEQYF
TRBJ2-1 | . | . | TRBV7-3 | TGTGCCAGCAGCTTAGCGCTACCCAATGAGCAGTTCTTC | CASSLALPNEQFF
TRBJ2-4 | TRBD1 | once | TRBV19 | TGTGCCAGTAGGACAGGGGGTCGGTTGAGGCAAAACATTCAGTACTTC | CASRTGGRLRQNIQYF
TRBJ1-2 | . | . | TRBV15 | TGTGCCACCAGCTGGGACTCCCGGGCGCTCTACACCTTC | CATSWDSRALYTF
TRBJ2-1 | TRBD1 | . | TRBV3-1/TRBV3-2 | TGTGCCAGCAGCCAAGATCGACAGGGGGCAGATGAGCAGTTCTTC | CASSQDRQGADEQFF
TRBJ2-1 | . | . | TRBV30 | TGTGCCCTAGGGACTCTCGTATTCCACAATGAGCAGTTCTTC | CALGTLVFHNEQFF
TRBJ1-2 | . | . | TRBV7-3 | TGTGCCAGCAGCTTAATGTCCACAGGACCCAGGAGTGGCTACACCTTC | CASSLMSTGPRSGYTF
TRBJ2-2 | TRBD2 | once | TRBV19 | TGTGCCAGTAGTATAGACTCGACTAGCGGGAGGGGTATGGCCGGGGAGCTGTTTTTT | CASSIDSTSGRGMAGELFF
TRBJ2-7 | . | . | TRBV6-1 | TGTGCCAGCAGTGAAGGGCAGACCTCCTACGAGCAGTACTTC | CASSEGQTSYEQYF
TRBJ2-2 | . | . | TRBV27 | TGTGCCAGCTCGAAACCGGGGGAGCTGTTTTTT | CASSKPGELFF
TRBJ2-2 | TRBD2 | . | TRBV3-1/TRBV3-2 | TGTGCCAGCAGCCAAGATGGGGGGGTCGGCACCGGGGAGCTGTTTTTT | CASSQDGGVGTGELFF
TRBJ2-5 | TRBD2 | once | TRBV28 | TGTGCCAGCAGTTTACGACTAGCGGGAGTTTCAGAGACCCAGTACTTC | CASSLRLAGVSETQYF
TRBJ2-7 | . | . | TRBV18 | TGTGCCAGCTCACCATCCCCAGGGAACGAGCAGTACTTC | CASSPSPGNEQYF
TRBJ2-1 | TRBD2 | . | TRBV9 | TGTGCCAGCAGCGTAGAGGGCGGGGGATACAATGAGCAGTTCTTC | CASSVEGGGYNEQFF
TRBJ1-4 | TRBD1 | . | TRBV7-2 | TGTGCCAGCAGCTTAGTAGGGGGGAACAGGGGGCGTGAAAAACTGTTTTTT | CASSLVGGNRGREKLFF
TRBJ2-7 | TRBD2 | . | TRBV28 | TGTGCCAGCAGAATTCGAAGCGGGAGTAGGTGGGACGAGCAGTACTTC | CASRIRSGSRWDEQYF
TRBJ2-1 | . | . | TRBV5-1 | TGCGCCAGCAGCTTGGCCATAAGCCCAAAGCAGCAGTTCTTC | CASSLAISPKQQFF
TRBJ2-3 | . | . | TRBV20-1 | TGCAGTGCTAGTATTTCAGATACGCAGTATTTT | CSASISDTQYF
TRBJ2-4 | . | . | TRBV19 | TGTGCCAGTAGTCCCCGAGCCAAAAACATTCAGTACTTC | CASSPRAKNIQYF